The source of this T cell receptor (beta chain) is a study of cytomegalovirus exposure and HLA in healthy donors (dated by TCRdb to the late 2010s). Context from the whole study: An earlier analysis of roughly 500 of the donors reported over 250 Gb of sequence data and 117 million unique TCR beta sequences obtained from about 200 million T cells. An early release covering approximately 600 HLA-typed donors comprised about 300 gigabases of sequencing data and tens of millions of unique TCR sequences. The genetic ancestry cluster associated with self-reported Caucasian donors included over 65% of the roughly 400 genotyped donors. The study was designed to test whether signatures of past pathogen exposure could be identified by cataloging public T cell receptors. The T cell repertoires of 666 subjects were profiled by immunosequencing and related to cytomegalovirus serostatus. Along with the roughly 670-subject first cohort, a separate validation cohort of approximately 110 different subjects was used. To predict cytomegalovirus infection status, the study brought together high-throughput TCR immunosequencing, statistical association of individual TCRs with disease status, and machine learning. A later analysis re-analyzed previously published TCR beta repertoires from 666 donors and added high-resolution HLA genotyping to study TCR occurrence patterns. Rather than using new phenotypic data, the later analysis identified candidate immune exposures from TCR beta sequences and from how often those sequences occurred across donors. An earlier analysis of several hundred of the donors used high-throughput TCR beta sequencing to judge whether each TCR beta V gene segment behaved as functional or pseudogenic. Alongside the repertoire data, information on donor age, sex, ethnicity and CMV serostatus was compiled. A later genetic analysis used genome-wide SNP genotypes for about three fifths of the 666 donors, treating that subset as a discovery cohort. All discovery cohort repertoires had been generated on a single sequencing platform. HLA typing covered class I and class II loci at four-digit resolution. Typing coverage differed by locus: A, B, C, DRB1 and DQB1 were typed in about 620-630 donors, DQA1 in 522, DPA1 in 600 to 610, and DPB1 in 472. Because of strong linkage in the cohort, roughly five DR-DQ haplotypes were treated as single units for association and clustering. Among 300 to 500 genotyped donors of the cohort, an average of around 240,000 unique TCR beta nucleotide sequences was sequenced per donor, of which roughly 17% were non-productive. What the work shows at the level of the full study, not this receptor alone: The only immune exposure information available for the cohort was CMV serostatus. A further reported finding was that TCR beta sequences accurately predicted the HLA-A and HLA-B alleles for most subjects in the first cohort. According to a later genetic analysis, donors in an Asian-associated ancestry cluster had fewer N-insertions in productive TCRs than the approximately 670-donor mean. In both the original and validation cohorts, the classifier was reported to diagnose cytomegalovirus status with high specificity and sensitivity. The presence/absence analyses assumed that sequencing depth was roughly uniform across donors, and that assumption may not be true. Linkage disequilibrium might explain the correlated functional status among segregating V segments, but an unknown experimental factor could not be excluded. A group of highly shared sequence variants was considered likely to be a technical artifact of the sequencing pipeline. The earlier analysis of about 600 of the donors excluded fewer than 20 rarely observed V segments, including chromosome 9 orphons, because counts were too low. While some public TCRs were present in many individuals, most TCR sequences turned up only very rarely across donors. At a false discovery rate of 0.05, a later analysis linked 15,000 to 20,000 TCR beta sequences to specific HLA alleles. In vitro tests confirmed that a few of the cytomegalovirus-associated TCR beta chains recognize cytomegalovirus antigens. An association between a missense DCLRE1C variant and V-gene and J-gene trimming of TCR beta chains was found in a later genetic analysis and replicated in an independent cohort. In this cohort, only TCR beta chains were sequenced, and detectable features were limited by the absence of alpha or paired-chain data. In an earlier analysis of around 600 of the donors, most TCR beta V segments were observed in productive rearrangements about 87% or about 30% of the time, broadly matching IMGT annotations. A later analysis found that HLA-associated TCR beta chains were more clonally expanded and had lower generation probabilities than equally common non-associated chains. A total of 150 or so TCR beta chains were listed by the study as associated with cytomegalovirus. Several of the top co-occurrence clusters appeared to be linked to parvovirus B19, influenza, CMV and Epstein-Barr virus, according to a later analysis. A later analysis found that most CMV-associated TCR beta chains appeared HLA-restricted, with HLA associations seemingly driven largely by CMV exposure. It was suggested by the authors that the approach could potentially be generalized to other disease states and immunological phenotypes. When HLA alleles, especially DR and DQ, strongly co-occurred, TCR associations were difficult to assign to individual alleles. Because some donors lacked HLA typing at each locus, the association tests relied only on the typed subset. In a later analysis, the rate of TCR association differed among HLA loci, with DRB1 alleles having the most associated TCRs and HLA-C alleles having the fewest.

Library method: the immunoSEQ multiplex PCR assay. The multiplex PCR relied on a mix of 60 forward primers for TCR Vbeta segments and 13 reverse primers for TCR Jbeta segments. Amplification of the CDR3 region of rearranged TCR beta genes was performed with a multiplex PCR assay on genomic DNA. The amplified TCR beta libraries were sequenced on the Illumina HiSeq System as 87-base-pair reads. As for how the authors treated the data: In a later analysis, 80 million or so unique TCR beta chains were counted across the 650 to 750 repertoires, and approximately 11 million of these chains were shared by at least two donors. Raw reads were error-corrected and collapsed into unique sequences with a nearest-neighbor algorithm that merged closely related sequences to remove PCR and sequencing errors. To assign V, D and J gene segments, CDR3 sequences were aligned to IMGT reference sequences. For a sequence to be retained, a match of at least six nucleotides to both a V gene segment and a J gene segment was required. Rearrangements were called productive when the CDR3 lacked stop codons and stayed in frame with V and J; all others were non-productive. Following IMGT convention, CDR3 was defined as the stretch from the second conserved V-encoded cysteine up to the conserved J-encoded phenylalanine. The earlier analysis of a few hundred of the donors excluded sequences that lacked an unambiguous match to a single V gene segment. In an earlier analysis of approximately 550 of the donors, V segments were called functional above 56.7% productive rearrangements and were called segregating when the between-donor standard deviation exceeded 5%. A statistical classification framework was built for diagnosing cytomegalovirus status from the catalog of TCR beta chain sequences. A later analysis assigned V and J genes by comparing TCR nucleotide sequences with IMGT/GENE-DB human TR gene sequences. A later analysis assigned CDR3 sequences and most-parsimonious VDJ recombination scenarios with the TCRdist pipeline. In a later analysis, each TCR beta chain was defined by its CDR3 amino acid sequence together with its V-gene family, and reads without a unique V-gene family were excluded. As a way to deal with suspected cross-contamination and a sequencing artifact, a later analysis dropped over 550 nucleotide sequences that were highly shared and had low generation probability. A later analysis calculated a clonal expansion index for each public chain from normalized within-repertoire ranks of inferred template counts. In a later analysis, generation probabilities were computed with a VDJ recombination model fitted to out-of-frame rearrangements, and the resulting probabilities were checked against IGoR. A later analysis scored TCR-TCR, TCR-HLA and TCR-CMV co-occurrence with hypergeometric tests, applying a repertoire-size bias correction to TCR pairs. False discovery rates were estimated in a later analysis by permuting HLA or CMV assignments 20 times. A later analysis grouped co-occurring TCRs with DBSCAN, adding TCRdist sequence similarity when clustering within HLA-allele-positive subsets. Repertoires with fewer than 30,000 or more than 120,000 public chains were left out of co-occurrence clustering, as were five repertoires with anomalous nucleotide sharing. Entries here come from immuneACCESS through TCRdb and include only in-frame sequences with V and J called. Some clones fail to appear in such tables; in the studies checked, an unresolved V gene covers under half of the shortfall, and the cause of the remainder is unknown. V, J and clone size were drawn from that table, and D and trimming were deduced from the DNA. The table for this sample lists approximately 240,000 clones; about four fifths of them were counted only once. Together, the top ten hold 5% to 6.5% of the sample.

The cohort comprised some 700 healthy bone marrow donors. Cohort members were all nominally healthy when sampled, although unrecorded immune exposures were likely present. The donor tested CMV seropositive and was one of the 289 seropositive cohort members. A peripheral blood sample was collected from each donor, and TCR beta sequencing was performed on peripheral blood mononuclear cells. The Qiagen DNeasy Blood Extraction Kit was used to extract genomic DNA from the blood cell samples. Comments on this clone: Its recognized antigen is unknown. It has no much larger one-base neighbor in the sample; base qualities were not kept.

The clonotype originates from a woman between 40 and 50 years old in good health and CMV-seropositive. What was sequenced was PBMCs.

The nucleotides are TGTGCCAGCAGCGCCCGGACAAGCTCCTACGAGCAGTACTTC. It encodes CASSARTSSYEQYF. The chain couples TRBV7-8 to TRBJ2-7, with a weak D call of TRBD1 (5 bases match). The junction shows trimming of 5 bases on V and 0 bases on J, plus 11 bases between the germline ends. CDR3 length: 14 amino acids, cysteine to phenylalanine. CDR3 DNA is the only sequence kept; it has 42 bases, read in frame from the first base. Per the germline V gene, SGHVS is the CDR1 and FQNEAQ is the CDR2.